Sequencing of this T cell receptor beta chain was carried out in a study of blood T cell repertoires in COVID-19. Study-level background: The cDNA or gDNA used as material had been derived from T cells, B-cell-depleted T cells, or PBMCs.

In the study's own analysis: Reference gene primers were amplified, and this amplification served to estimate nucleated cell counts. Method: immunoSEQ multiplex PCR; TCRdb's copy keeps in-frame clones and lacks some. V, J and clone size are those of that table, while D and trimming were read from the DNA. The repertoire holds about 170,000 clones, with around 86% as singletons. V lost 0 bases and J 4 bases, leaving 11 bases between the germline ends. Germline CDR1 is SGHRS and CDR2 is YFSETQ. The CDR3 runs 15 residues. V and J are TRBV5-1 and TRBJ1-5; TRBD1 might be the D (5 bases). Sequenced: peripheral blood. The TCR originated in a man between 65 and 79 years old with acute or convalescent COVID-19. CDR3 protein: CASSLAGTRNQPQHF. Here the CDR3 DNA reads TGCGCCAGCAGCTTGGCCGGGACTAGGAATCAGCCCCAGCATTTT.